The table lists the clone carrying this TCR beta chain with a few counts. The germline CDR1 and CDR2 sequences are DFQATT and SNEGSKA (reference sequence). The V gene end was trimmed by 3 bases and the J gene end by 3 bases; junction bases not matched to a gene: 9. This CDR3 is built from 15 residues. With a J-beta primer mix and a sample-barcoded 5' primer, a second PCR ran about 7 to 12 cycles. MiXCR, applied by TCRdb to the 5' RACE reads, yields one record per CDR3 protein. This table has about 1.8 million distinct CDR3 sequences, roughly 52% appearing once. This record belongs to a study of blood T cells in healthy people across ages. For the study at large: When template switching was applied, about one barcoded beta molecule was captured per two T cells.

This TCR came from a woman aged 40-49 years in good health. What was sequenced was blood. The chain couples TRBV20-1 to TRBJ2-7; TRBD2 aligns across 9 bases. CDR3 protein: CSASGASGGSYEQYF. CDR3 DNA sequence: TGCAGTGCTAGTGGCGCCAGCGGGGGGAGCTACGAGCAGTACTTC.